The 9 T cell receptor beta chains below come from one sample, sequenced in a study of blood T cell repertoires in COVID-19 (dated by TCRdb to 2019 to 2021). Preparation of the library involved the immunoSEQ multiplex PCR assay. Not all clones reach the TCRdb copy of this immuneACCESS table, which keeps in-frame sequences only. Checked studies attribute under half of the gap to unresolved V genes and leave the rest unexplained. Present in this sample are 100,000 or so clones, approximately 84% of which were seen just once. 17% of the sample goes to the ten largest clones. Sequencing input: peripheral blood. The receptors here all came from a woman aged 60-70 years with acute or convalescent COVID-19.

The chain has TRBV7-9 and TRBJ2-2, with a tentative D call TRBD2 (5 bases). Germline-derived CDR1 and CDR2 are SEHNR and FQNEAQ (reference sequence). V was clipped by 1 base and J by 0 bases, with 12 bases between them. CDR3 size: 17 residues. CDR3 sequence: CASSLEASRTNTGELFF. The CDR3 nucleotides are TGTGCCAGCAGCTTAGAGGCTAGCCGGACGAACACCGGGGAGCTGTTTTTT.

The CDR3 spells CASSQLTGDNSPLHF. The CDR3 nucleotides are TGCGCCAGCAGCCAACTGACAGGGGATAATTCACCCCTCCACTTT. The rearrangement joins TRBV4-1 to TRBJ1-6; 8 positions match TRBD1. The CDR3 consists of 15 residues. The junction had 2 bases not matched to a gene; V was cut back by 2 bases and J by 5 bases. The V gene's germline CDR1 is MGHRA and CDR2 YSYEKL.

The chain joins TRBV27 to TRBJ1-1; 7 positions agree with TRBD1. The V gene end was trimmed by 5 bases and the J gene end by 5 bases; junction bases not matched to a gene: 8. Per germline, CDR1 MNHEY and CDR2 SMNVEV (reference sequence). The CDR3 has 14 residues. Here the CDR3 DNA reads TGTGCCAGCAGTCTCCACAGGGGTAGGACTGAAGCTTTCTTT. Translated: CASSLHRGRTEAFF.

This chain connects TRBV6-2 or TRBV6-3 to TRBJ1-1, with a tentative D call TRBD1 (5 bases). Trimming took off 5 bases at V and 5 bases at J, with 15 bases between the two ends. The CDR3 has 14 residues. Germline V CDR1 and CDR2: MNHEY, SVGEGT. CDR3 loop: CASSPPGGGTEAFF. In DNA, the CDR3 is TGTGCCAGCAGTCCCCCCGGGGGAGGAACTGAAGCTTTCTTT.

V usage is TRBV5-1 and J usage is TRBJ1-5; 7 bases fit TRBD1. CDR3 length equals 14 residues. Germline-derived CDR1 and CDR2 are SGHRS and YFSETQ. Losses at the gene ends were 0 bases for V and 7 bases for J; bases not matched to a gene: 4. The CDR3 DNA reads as TGCGCCAGCAGCTTGGGTTCAGGGGGACAGCCCCAGCATTTT. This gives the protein CASSLGSGGQPQHF.

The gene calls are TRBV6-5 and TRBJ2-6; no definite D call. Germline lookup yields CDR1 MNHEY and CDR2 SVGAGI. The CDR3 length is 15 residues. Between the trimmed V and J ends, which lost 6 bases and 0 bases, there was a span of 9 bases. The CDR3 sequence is CASRATASGANVLTF. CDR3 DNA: TGTGCCAGCAGGGCTACAGCCTCTGGGGCCAACGTCCTGACTTTC.

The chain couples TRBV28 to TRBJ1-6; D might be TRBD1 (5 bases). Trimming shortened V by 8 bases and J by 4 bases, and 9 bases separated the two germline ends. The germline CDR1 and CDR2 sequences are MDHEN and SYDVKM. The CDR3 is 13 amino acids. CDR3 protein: CASLRGYNSPLHF. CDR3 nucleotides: TGTGCCAGCCTTAGGGGATATAATTCACCCCTCCACTTT.

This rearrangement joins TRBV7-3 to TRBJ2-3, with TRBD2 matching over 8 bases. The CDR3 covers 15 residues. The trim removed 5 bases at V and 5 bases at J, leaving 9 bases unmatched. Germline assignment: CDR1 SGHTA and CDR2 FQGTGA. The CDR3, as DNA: TGTGCCAGCAGCCGGGGGGGTCCCCCGGGAGATACGCAGTATTTT. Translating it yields CASSRGGPPGDTQYF.

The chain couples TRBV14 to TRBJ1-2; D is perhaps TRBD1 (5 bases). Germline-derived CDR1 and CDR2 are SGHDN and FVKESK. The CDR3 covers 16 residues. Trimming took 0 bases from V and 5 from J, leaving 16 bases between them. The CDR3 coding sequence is TGTGCCAGCAGCCAAGATCAGACAGCTCCGCTTTATGGCTACACCTTC. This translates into CASSQDQTAPLYGYTF.